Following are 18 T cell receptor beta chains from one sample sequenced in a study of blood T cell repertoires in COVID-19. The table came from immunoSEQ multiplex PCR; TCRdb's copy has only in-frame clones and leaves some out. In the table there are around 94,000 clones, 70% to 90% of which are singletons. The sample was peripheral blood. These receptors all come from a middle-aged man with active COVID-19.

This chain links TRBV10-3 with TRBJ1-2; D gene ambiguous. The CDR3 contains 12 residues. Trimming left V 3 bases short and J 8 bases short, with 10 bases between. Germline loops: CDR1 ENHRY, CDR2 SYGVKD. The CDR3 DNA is TGTGCCATCAGTGACGCGGGCTGGGGCTACACCTTC. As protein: CAISDAGWGYTF.

The CDR3 loop reads CASSALAGFSYEQYF. The CDR3 coding sequence is TGTGCCAGCAGCGCCTTAGCGGGGTTCTCCTACGAGCAGTACTTC. The rearrangement joins TRBV9 to TRBJ2-7; 8 bases are a match to TRBD2. The V gene's germline CDR1 is SGDLS and CDR2 YYNGEE. After removal of 3 bases from V and 0 bases from J, the junction contained 5 bases not matched to a gene. The CDR3 spans 15 residues.

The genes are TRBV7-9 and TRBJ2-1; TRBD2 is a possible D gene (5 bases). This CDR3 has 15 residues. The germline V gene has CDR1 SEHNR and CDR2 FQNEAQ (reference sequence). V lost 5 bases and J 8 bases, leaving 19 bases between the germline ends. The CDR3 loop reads CASSRTTSGSDEQFF. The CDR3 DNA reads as TGTGCCAGCAGCCGCACCACGTCGGGGTCGGATGAGCAGTTCTTC.

This chain's CDR3 is CASRKEGIWETQYF. CDR3 coding DNA: TGTGCCAGCAGGAAAGAGGGTATCTGGGAGACCCAGTACTTC. V is TRBV6-5 and J is TRBJ2-5, with D perhaps TRBD2 (5 bases). The germline CDR1 and CDR2 sequences are MNHEY and SVGAGI. The CDR3 runs 14 residues. Trimming took 6 bases from V and 5 from J, leaving 16 bases between them.

This CDR3 reads CASSQPSASQYF. CDR3 nucleotide sequence: TGTGCCAGCAGCCAACCAAGCGCGTCCCAGTACTTC. The V and J genes are TRBV3-1 (or the pseudogene TRBV3-2) and TRBJ2-7; D gene uncertain. The CDR3 runs 12 residues. Germline V gene sequence: CDR1 LGHDT, CDR2 YNNKEL (reference sequence). Trimming stripped 2 bases from V and 10 bases from J, with 12 bases between.

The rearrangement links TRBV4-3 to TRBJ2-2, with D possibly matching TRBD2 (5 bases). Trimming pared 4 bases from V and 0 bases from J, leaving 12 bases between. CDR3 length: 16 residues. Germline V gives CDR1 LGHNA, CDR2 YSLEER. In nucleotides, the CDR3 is TGCGCCAGCAGCCGCCATCGGGAAACGAACACCGGGGAGCTGTTTTTT. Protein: CASSRHRETNTGELFF.

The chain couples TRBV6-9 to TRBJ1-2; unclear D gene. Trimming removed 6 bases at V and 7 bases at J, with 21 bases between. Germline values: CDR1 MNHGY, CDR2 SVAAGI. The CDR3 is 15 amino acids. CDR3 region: CASSRKGQGRGGYTF. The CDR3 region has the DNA TGTGCCAGCAGCAGAAAGGGCCAAGGGAGAGGTGGCTACACCTTC.

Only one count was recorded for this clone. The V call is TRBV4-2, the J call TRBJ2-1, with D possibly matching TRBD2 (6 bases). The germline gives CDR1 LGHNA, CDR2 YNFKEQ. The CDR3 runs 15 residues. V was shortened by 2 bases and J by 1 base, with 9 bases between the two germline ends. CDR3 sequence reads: CASSQSTSSYNEQFF. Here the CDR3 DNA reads TGTGCCAGCAGCCAATCGACTAGTTCCTACAATGAGCAGTTCTTC.

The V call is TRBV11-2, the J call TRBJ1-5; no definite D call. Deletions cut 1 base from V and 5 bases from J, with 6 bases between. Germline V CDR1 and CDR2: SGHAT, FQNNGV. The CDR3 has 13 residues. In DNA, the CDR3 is TGTGCCAGCAGCTTAGGCCGGTATCAGCCCCAGCATTTT. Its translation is CASSLGRYQPQHF. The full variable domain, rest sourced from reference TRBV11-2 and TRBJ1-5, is EAGVAQSPRYKIIEKRQSVAFWCNPISGHATLYWYQQILGQGPKLLIQFQNNGVVDDSQLPKDRFSAERLKGVDSTLKIQPAKLEDSAVYLCASSLGRYQPQHFGDGTRLSIL.

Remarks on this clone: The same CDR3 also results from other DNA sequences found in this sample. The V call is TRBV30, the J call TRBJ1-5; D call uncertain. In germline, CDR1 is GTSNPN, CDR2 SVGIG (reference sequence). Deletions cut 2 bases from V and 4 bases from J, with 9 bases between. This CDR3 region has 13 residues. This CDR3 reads CAWSSRENQPQHF. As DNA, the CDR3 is TGTGCCTGGAGTTCGAGAGAGAATCAGCCCCAGCATTTT.

For the CDR3, the DNA is TGTGCCAGCAGTGATCTCGCGGGGGGCTATAATGAGCAGTTCTTC. Protein sequence: CASSDLAGGYNEQFF. The gene calls are TRBV6-2 or TRBV6-3 and TRBJ2-1; 8 nucleotides match TRBD2. CDR3 length equals 15 residues. V trimming: 5 bases; J trimming: 7 bases; junction bases outside the gene matches: 10. Germline V gene data show CDR1 as MNHEY and CDR2 as SVGEGT.

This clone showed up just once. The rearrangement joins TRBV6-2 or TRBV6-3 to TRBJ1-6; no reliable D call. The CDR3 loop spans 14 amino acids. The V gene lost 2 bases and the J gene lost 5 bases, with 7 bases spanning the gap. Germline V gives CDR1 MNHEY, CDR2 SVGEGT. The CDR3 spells CASSYPENNSPLHF. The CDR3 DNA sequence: TGTGCCAGCAGTTACCCGGAGAATAATTCACCCCTCCACTTT.

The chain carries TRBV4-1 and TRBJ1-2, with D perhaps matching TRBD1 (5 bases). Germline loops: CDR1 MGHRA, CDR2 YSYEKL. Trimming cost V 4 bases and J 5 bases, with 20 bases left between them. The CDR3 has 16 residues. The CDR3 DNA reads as TGCGCCAGCAGCCGAGTCGGGACTGAGTTTCAATATGGCTACACCTTC. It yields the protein CASSRVGTEFQYGYTF.

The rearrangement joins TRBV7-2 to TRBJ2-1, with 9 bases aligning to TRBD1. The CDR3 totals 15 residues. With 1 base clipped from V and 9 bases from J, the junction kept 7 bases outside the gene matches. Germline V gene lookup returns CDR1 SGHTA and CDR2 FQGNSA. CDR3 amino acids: CASSLGGTGRLEQFF. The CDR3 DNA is TGTGCCAGCAGCTTAGGCGGGACAGGGCGTCTTGAGCAGTTCTTC.

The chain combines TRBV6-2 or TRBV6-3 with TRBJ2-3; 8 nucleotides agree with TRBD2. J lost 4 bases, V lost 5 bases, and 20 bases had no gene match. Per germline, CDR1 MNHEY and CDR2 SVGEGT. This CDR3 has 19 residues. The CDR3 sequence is CASSRSPWRGASEADTQYF. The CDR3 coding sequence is TGTGCCAGCAGTCGGTCTCCTTGGCGGGGGGCCAGCGAGGCAGATACGCAGTATTTT.

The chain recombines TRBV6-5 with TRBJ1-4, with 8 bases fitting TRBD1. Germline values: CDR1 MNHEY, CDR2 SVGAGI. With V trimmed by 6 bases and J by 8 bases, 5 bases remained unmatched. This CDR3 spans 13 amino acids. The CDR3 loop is CASSRTGYEKLFF. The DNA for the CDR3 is TGTGCCAGCAGCCGGACAGGGTACGAAAAACTGTTTTTT.

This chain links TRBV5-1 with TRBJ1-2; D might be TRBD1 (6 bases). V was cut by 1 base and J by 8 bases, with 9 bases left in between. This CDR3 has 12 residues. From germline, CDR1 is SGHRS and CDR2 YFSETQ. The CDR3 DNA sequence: TGCGCCAGCAGCTTGTGGGGGCCAGGCTACACCTTC. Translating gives CASSLWGPGYTF. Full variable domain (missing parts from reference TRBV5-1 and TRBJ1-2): KAGVTQTPRYLIKTRGQQVTLSCSPISGHRSVSWYQQTPGQGLQFLFEYFSETQRNKGNFPGRFSGRQFSNSRSEMNVSTLELGDSALYLCASSLWGPGYTFGSGTRLTVV.

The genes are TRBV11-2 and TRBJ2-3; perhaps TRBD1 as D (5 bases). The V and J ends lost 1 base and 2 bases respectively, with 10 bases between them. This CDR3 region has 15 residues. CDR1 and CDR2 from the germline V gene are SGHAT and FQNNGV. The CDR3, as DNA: TGTGCCAGCAGCTTAGTGGCAGGGCTCACAGATACGCAGTATTTT. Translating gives CASSLVAGLTDTQYF.